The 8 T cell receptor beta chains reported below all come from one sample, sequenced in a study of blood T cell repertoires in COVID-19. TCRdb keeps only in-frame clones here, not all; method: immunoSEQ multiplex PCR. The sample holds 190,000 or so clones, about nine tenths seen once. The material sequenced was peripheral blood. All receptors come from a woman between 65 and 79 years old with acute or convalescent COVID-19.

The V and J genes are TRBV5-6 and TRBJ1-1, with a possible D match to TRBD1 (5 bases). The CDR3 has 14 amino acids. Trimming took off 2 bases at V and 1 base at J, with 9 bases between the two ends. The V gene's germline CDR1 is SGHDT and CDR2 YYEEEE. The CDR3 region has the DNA TGTGCCAGCAGCTTAGTCGGGGGGAACACTGAAGCTTTCTTT. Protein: CASSLVGGNTEAFF.

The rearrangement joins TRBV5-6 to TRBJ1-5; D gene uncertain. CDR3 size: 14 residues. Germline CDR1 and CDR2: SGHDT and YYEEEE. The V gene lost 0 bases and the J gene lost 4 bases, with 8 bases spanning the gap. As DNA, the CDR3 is TGTGCCAGCAGCTTGGTTGGCAGGAATCAGCCCCAGCATTTT. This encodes CASSLVGRNQPQHF.

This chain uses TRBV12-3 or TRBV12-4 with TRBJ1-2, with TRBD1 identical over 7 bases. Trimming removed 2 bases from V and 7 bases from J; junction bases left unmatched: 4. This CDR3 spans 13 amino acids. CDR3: CASSLNEGAGYTF. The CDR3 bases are TGTGCCAGCAGTTTAAACGAGGGGGCTGGCTACACCTTC.

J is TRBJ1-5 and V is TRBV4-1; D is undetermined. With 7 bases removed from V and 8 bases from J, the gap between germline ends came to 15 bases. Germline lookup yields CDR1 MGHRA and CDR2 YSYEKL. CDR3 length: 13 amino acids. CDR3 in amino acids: CASIRWHAEPQHF. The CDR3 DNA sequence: TGCGCCAGCATCCGGTGGCACGCGGAGCCCCAGCATTTT.

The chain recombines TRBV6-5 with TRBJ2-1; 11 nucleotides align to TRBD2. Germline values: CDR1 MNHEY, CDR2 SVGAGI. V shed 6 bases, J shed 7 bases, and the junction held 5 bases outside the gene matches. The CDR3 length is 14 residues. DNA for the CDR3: TGTGCCAGCAGACCGGGACTAGCGGTGAATGAGCAGTTCTTC. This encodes CASRPGLAVNEQFF.

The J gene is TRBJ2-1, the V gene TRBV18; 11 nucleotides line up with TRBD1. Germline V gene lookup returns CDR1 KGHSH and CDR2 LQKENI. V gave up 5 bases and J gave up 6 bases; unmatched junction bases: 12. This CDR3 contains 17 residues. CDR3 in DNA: TGTGCCAGCTCATCTCTCCCGGGACAGGGGGTACCCAATGAGCAGTTCTTC. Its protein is CASSSLPGQGVPNEQFF.

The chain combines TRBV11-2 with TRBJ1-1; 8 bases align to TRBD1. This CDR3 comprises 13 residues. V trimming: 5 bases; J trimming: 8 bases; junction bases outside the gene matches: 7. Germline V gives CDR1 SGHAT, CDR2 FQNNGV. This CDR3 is CASSMTGAPEAFF. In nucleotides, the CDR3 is TGTGCCAGCAGCATGACAGGGGCCCCAGAAGCTTTCTTT.

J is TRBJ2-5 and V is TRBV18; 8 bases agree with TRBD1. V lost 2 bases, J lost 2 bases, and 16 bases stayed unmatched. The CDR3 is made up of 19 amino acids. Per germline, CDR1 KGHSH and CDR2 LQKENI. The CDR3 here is CASSPWGPGTGPIQETQYF. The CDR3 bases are TGTGCCAGCTCACCATGGGGCCCCGGGACAGGCCCAATTCAAGAGACCCAGTACTTC.